The 27 T cell receptor beta chains below all came from one sample that was sequenced in a study of control samples from healthy donors and cancer patients. Generated by immunoSEQ multiplex PCR, the TCRdb table keeps only in-frame clones and is missing some. Of tens of thousands of clones in the sample, less than 90% were seen once. The material sequenced was blood. These receptors were collected from a woman aged 55 to 70 in good health.

This clone was detected only once. This chain connects TRBV27 to TRBJ2-3; D is tentatively TRBD1 or TRBD2 (5 bases each). The CDR3 totals 18 residues. V shed 2 bases and J shed 4 bases, with 22 bases lying between them. Germline lookup yields CDR1 MNHEY and CDR2 SMNVEV (reference sequence). In DNA, the CDR3 is TGTGCCAGCAGTTTACGTGCCCTGGGGACGGGATACGCAGATACGCAGTATTTT. Protein sequence: CASSLRALGTGYADTQYF.

This rearrangement joins TRBV5-1 to TRBJ2-7; 9 nucleotides align to TRBD1. The CDR3 covers 14 residues. The V gene's germline CDR1 is SGHRS and CDR2 YFSETQ. J was trimmed by 3 bases and V by 5 bases; bases with no gene match: 6. CDR3 loop: CASRHPGQGYEQYF. For the CDR3, the DNA is TGCGCCAGCAGACACCCGGGACAGGGCTACGAGCAGTACTTC. The whole variable domain, remainder taken from reference TRBV5-1 and TRBJ2-7, is KAGVTQTPRYLIKTRGQQVTLSCSPISGHRSVSWYQQTPGQGLQFLFEYFSETQRNKGNFPGRFSGRQFSNSRSEMNVSTLELGDSALYLCASRHPGQGYEQYFGPGTRLTVT.

As DNA, the CDR3 is TGTGCCAGCAGGCATAGCGGGAGTCGGTACAATGAGCAGTTCTTC. Translated: CASRHSGSRYNEQFF. The chain links TRBV7-9 to TRBJ2-1; 9 bases agree with TRBD2. With V trimmed by 6 bases and J by 4 bases, 7 bases remained unmatched. This CDR3 has 15 amino acids. Germline assignment: CDR1 SEHNR and CDR2 FQNEAQ (reference sequence).

CDR3 region: CASSVGRGTADTQYF. CDR3 sequence (DNA): TGTGCCAGCAGTGTCGGGAGGGGGACGGCGGATACGCAGTATTTT. J is TRBJ2-3 and V is TRBV25-1; 8 nucleotides align to TRBD2. Germline V lookup: CDR1 MGHDK, CDR2 SYGVNS. The CDR3 loop spans 15 amino acids. V trimming: 4 bases; J trimming: 6 bases; junction bases outside the gene matches: 9.

This clone was recorded once. The V and J genes are TRBV6-4 and TRBJ1-1, with a weak D call TRBD1 (6 bases). Per the germline V gene, CDR1 is MRHNA and CDR2 is SNTAGT. Trimming took off 4 bases at V and 1 base at J, with 10 bases between the two ends. This CDR3 is built from 14 residues. The CDR3 here is CASSVGGANTEAFF. The CDR3 coding sequence is TGTGCCAGCAGTGTGGGGGGGGCGAACACTGAAGCTTTCTTT.

The chain carries TRBV28 and TRBJ2-7; 12 bases map to TRBD2. The CDR3 loop spans 15 amino acids. J gave up 6 bases and V 6 bases, and 9 bases lay outside the gene matches. Germline assignment: CDR1 MDHEN and CDR2 SYDVKM. CDR3 DNA: TGTGCCAGCAGCCCTCCTAGCGGGAGGGCGGCCGAGCAGTACTTC. It codes for CASSPPSGRAAEQYF.

The CDR3 spells CASTRRGRDYEQYF. The CDR3 coding sequence is TGTGCCAGCACCCGTCGGGGCAGGGACTACGAGCAGTACTTC. The chain uses TRBV7-9 and TRBJ2-7, with D perhaps assigned TRBD1 or TRBD2 (5 bases each). The CDR3 consists of 14 residues. CDR1 is SEHNR, CDR2 FQNEAQ, per germline (reference sequence). The ends were cut back, 7 bases at V and 3 bases at J, with 16 bases in the middle.

This chain connects TRBV5-1 to TRBJ2-3, with 15 bases identical to TRBD2. J lost 4 bases, V lost 5 bases, and 5 bases had no gene match. Germline V gene data show CDR1 as SGHRS and CDR2 as YFSETQ. The CDR3 has 16 residues. The CDR3 is CASRRGTSGRPDTQYF. CDR3 DNA: TGCGCCAGCAGACGTGGGACTAGCGGGAGGCCAGATACGCAGTATTTT.

The chain carries TRBV5-5 and TRBJ1-1; D uncertain. The germline V gene has CDR1 SGHKS and CDR2 YYEKEE (reference sequence). The CDR3 length is 14 residues. Between the trimmed V and J ends, which lost 0 bases and 1 base, there was a span of 7 bases. Here the CDR3 reads CASSLVTANTEAFF. The CDR3 nucleotides are TGTGCCAGCAGCTTGGTTACAGCGAACACTGAAGCTTTCTTT.

The chain recombines TRBV7-9 with TRBJ1-1, with unresolved D. Between the trimmed V and J ends, which lost 5 bases and 0 bases, there was a span of 13 bases. The CDR3 extends over 15 amino acids. The V gene's germline CDR1 is SEHNR and CDR2 FQNEAQ (reference sequence). The CDR3 loop is CASSPRRGVNTEAFF. The CDR3 coding sequence is TGTGCCAGCAGCCCTAGACGGGGAGTGAACACTGAAGCTTTCTTT.

V and J are TRBV15 and TRBJ2-3, with TRBD2 as a possible D gene (5 bases). The V and J ends lost 6 bases and 2 bases respectively, with 6 bases between them. This CDR3 is 12 amino acids long. Germline CDR1 is LNHNV and CDR2 is YYDKDF (reference sequence). CDR3 in DNA: TGTGCCACCAGTGACTACACAGATACGCAGTATTTT. Residues: CATSDYTDTQYF.

The rearrangement joins TRBV2 to TRBJ1-2; TRBD1 might be the D (5 bases). The germline V and J ends were trimmed by 3 bases and 3 bases, with 11 bases remaining between them. The CDR3 totals 14 residues. Per the germline V gene, CDR1 is SNHLY and CDR2 is FYNNEI. The CDR3 region has the DNA TGTGCCAGCAGTGACAGGGTTGGTGACTATGGCTACACCTTC. Translating gives CASSDRVGDYGYTF.

The genes are TRBV19 and TRBJ1-2, with TRBD1 matching 7 bases. Germline assignment: CDR1 LNHDA and CDR2 SQIVND (reference sequence). The CDR3 length is 14 residues. V was clipped by 6 bases and J by 4 bases; unmatched bases: 8. The DNA for the CDR3 is TGTGCCAGTAGCCGAGGGGGCGTTGGCTATGGCTACACCTTC. It yields the protein CASSRGGVGYGYTF.

Only one count was recorded for this clone. This chain links TRBV14 with TRBJ2-5; 10 bases align to TRBD2. Germline V gene data show CDR1 as SGHDN and CDR2 as FVKESK. The ends lost 4 bases at V and 9 bases at J; junction bases unmatched: 8. The CDR3 covers 14 residues. The CDR3 nucleotides read TGTGCCAGCAGCCGCGGACTAGCGGCGGGGGCCCAGTACTTC. Translation gives CASSRGLAAGAQYF.

This chain joins TRBV2 and TRBJ2-3; TRBD2 matches 7 bases. Per germline, CDR1 SNHLY and CDR2 FYNNEI. V shed 0 bases, J shed 3 bases, and the junction held 3 bases outside the gene matches. The CDR3 is 15 residues long. The CDR3 reads CASSEAGGRTDTQYF. As DNA, the CDR3 is TGTGCCAGCAGTGAAGCGGGGGGGAGGACAGATACGCAGTATTTT.

The chain uses TRBV28 and TRBJ2-1; D is unresolved. Trimming took 7 bases from V and 8 from J, leaving 6 bases between them. The CDR3 runs 10 residues. Per germline, CDR1 MDHEN and CDR2 SYDVKM. The CDR3 DNA sequence: TGTGCCAGCAAATCCCATGAGCAGTTCTTC. Amino acids: CASKSHEQFF.

The chain employs TRBV11-2 and TRBJ1-1, with TRBD1 as a possible D gene (6 bases). Trimming stripped 5 bases from V and 5 bases from J, with 15 bases between. The V gene's germline CDR1 is SGHAT and CDR2 FQNNGV. The CDR3 runs 14 residues. The CDR3 sequence is CASSPQGGETEAFF. The CDR3 nucleotides are TGTGCCAGCAGCCCACAGGGAGGTGAAACTGAAGCTTTCTTT.

The chain carries TRBV5-5 and TRBJ2-1; D gene unclear. CDR3 length equals 14 residues. CDR1 SGHKS and CDR2 YYEKEE come from the germline V gene (reference sequence). The V gene lost 0 bases and the J gene lost 7 bases, with 11 bases spanning the gap. For the CDR3, the DNA is TGTGCCAGCAGCTTGGCTAGTCTCAGGAATGAGCAGTTCTTC. Its protein is CASSLASLRNEQFF. Combining the CDR3 with reference TRBV5-5 and TRBJ2-1 gives the whole variable domain DAGVTQSPTHLIKTRGQQVTLRCSPISGHKSVSWYQQVLGQGPQFIFQYYEKEERGRGNFPDRFSARQFPNYSSELNVNALLLGDSALYLCASSLASLRNEQFFGPGTRLTVL.

V and J are TRBV10-2 and TRBJ1-2, with TRBD1 as a possible D gene (6 bases). The CDR3 totals 15 residues. Trimming took off 8 bases at V and 0 bases at J, with 16 bases between the two ends. The germline V gene encodes CDR1 WSHSY and CDR2 SAAADI. The CDR3 DNA is TGCGCCAGCTCTCTGGGGGGGACAACTAACTATGGCTACACCTTC. Protein product: CASSLGGTTNYGYTF.

The V and J genes are TRBV5-1 and TRBJ1-2; D is uncertain. CDR3 size: 16 residues. From germline, CDR1 is SGHRS and CDR2 YFSETQ. The V and J ends lost 0 bases and 12 bases respectively, with 24 bases between them. The CDR3 region is CASSLGTPNVGVANTF. DNA of the CDR3: TGCGCCAGCAGCTTGGGGACCCCCAACGTCGGTGTGGCGAACACCTTC.

The gene calls are TRBV9 and TRBJ2-7, with a weak D call TRBD1 (6 bases). The CDR3 has 15 residues. V dropped 3 bases and J dropped 2 bases, with 15 bases sitting between them. Germline V gene sequence: CDR1 SGDLS, CDR2 YYNGEE. The CDR3 region has the DNA TGTGCCAGCAGCGGACAGGCCGTGGGACCCTACGAGCAGTACTTC. Translation: CASSGQAVGPYEQYF.

This clone was observed a single time. The J gene is TRBJ1-5, the V gene TRBV6-5; D may be TRBD1 (6 bases). CDR1 is MNHEY and CDR2 is SVGAGI in the germline V gene. V shed 8 bases and J shed 5 bases, with 19 bases lying between them. The CDR3 runs to 15 residues. The CDR3 coding sequence is TGTGCCAGCGGCCCGACAGGCTTGAGCCATCAGCCCCAGCATTTT. This translates into CASGPTGLSHQPQHF.

This rearrangement joins TRBV14 to TRBJ1-2; perhaps TRBD1 as D (5 bases). Trimming removed 0 bases at V and 7 bases at J, with 24 bases between. The CDR3 is 18 residues long. Germline values: CDR1 SGHDN, CDR2 FVKESK. The CDR3 nucleotides read TGTGCCAGCAGCCAAGAATTCCAGGGATCCATGCGGTTCTTTGGCTACACCTTC. Encoded protein: CASSQEFQGSMRFFGYTF.

The chain combines TRBV9 with TRBJ2-2; D perhaps matches TRBD2 (5 bases). Trimming took 7 bases from V and 6 from J, leaving 16 bases between them. There are 14 residues in the CDR3. Germline V gives CDR1 SGDLS, CDR2 YYNGEE. Written as DNA, the CDR3 is TGTGCCAGCGGGGTCACCATGGAGGCCGGGGAGCTGTTTTTT. Translated, it gives CASGVTMEAGELFF.

V and J are TRBV19 and TRBJ2-1, with no clear D. Trimming took 7 bases from V and 1 from J, leaving 2 bases between them. Germline lookup yields CDR1 LNHDA and CDR2 SQIVND (reference sequence). The CDR3 length is 11 residues. DNA for the CDR3: TGTGCCAGTAAGTCCTACAATGAGCAGTTCTTC. Its protein product is CASKSYNEQFF.

This clone was picked up many times. The chain combines TRBV27 with TRBJ2-3; TRBD2 matches at 10 bases. J was trimmed by 5 bases and V by 3 bases; bases with no gene match: 5. The CDR3 consists of 15 residues. CDR1 MNHEY and CDR2 SMNVEV come from the germline V gene (reference sequence). CDR3 loop: CASSFPAGGGDTQYF. CDR3 DNA: TGTGCCAGCAGTTTCCCAGCGGGAGGGGGAGATACGCAGTATTTT.

The count of this clone is one. The chain employs TRBV7-2 and TRBJ2-3, with D perhaps assigned TRBD1 or TRBD2 (6 bases each). The CDR3 has 16 residues. Trimming shortened V by 5 bases and J by 4 bases, and 19 bases separated the two germline ends. From germline, CDR1 is SGHTA and CDR2 FQGNSA. CDR3 bases: TGTGCCAGCAGCCAGCCCGGGGGCACTAGCTCAGATACGCAGTATTTT. Its translation: CASSQPGGTSSDTQYF.